In this sample, the clone carrying this TCR beta chain turned up a few times. From the RT-PCR reads, TCRdb called clonotypes with MiXCR, one entry per CDR3 protein. This table holds hundreds of thousands of distinct CDR3 sequences, approximately 15% found once. CDR3 size: 14 residues. V lost 4 bases and J 3 bases, leaving 11 bases between the germline ends. Germline V CDR1 and CDR2: SGHDT, YYEEEE. The chain is built from TRBV5-6 and TRBJ2-1; D is ambiguous. The sample taken for sequencing was memory CD4+ T cells from blood. This clonotype was obtained from a female donor in good health, serving as a healthy control. Here the CDR3 reads CASSLVAGYNEQFF. The CDR3 DNA sequence: TGTGCCAGCAGCCTGGTTGCCGGCTACAATGAGCAGTTCTTC.